These 16 T cell receptor beta chains came from one sample sequenced in a study of sequential checkpoint blockade in melanoma. Documented treatment: randomized to nivolumab then ipilimumab (arm A) or the reverse (arm B). Sequencing used immunoSEQ multiplex PCR; TCRdb keeps in-frame clones, though not all of them. The sample records fewer than 2,000 clones, about 20% being singletons. The specimen was tumor tissue (inferred from file names), collected from a patient given nivolumab and ipilimumab in sequence. The source is a human donor with melanoma.

Within the sample, this clone is medium-sized. This rearrangement joins TRBV4-1 to TRBJ2-1; TRBD2 matches 8 bases. Germline V lookup: CDR1 MGHRA, CDR2 YSYEKL. J was trimmed by 9 bases and V by 1 base; bases with no gene match: 8. CDR3 length equals 15 residues. Here the CDR3 reads CASSQGNGRAAEQFF. The CDR3, as DNA: TGCGCCAGCAGCCAAGGAAACGGGAGGGCAGCTGAGCAGTTCTTC.

This clone has ten or more counts. J is TRBJ2-7 and V is TRBV11-3; TRBD2 matches 8 bases. The CDR3 is 14 amino acids. Germline CDR1 reads SGHNT; CDR2 reads YENEEA. V was pared by 4 bases and J by 3 bases, with 5 bases of the junction left unmatched. The CDR3 DNA follows: TGTGCCAGCAGCTGGGGACGGGGGGGCTACGAGCAGTACTTC. Translated, it gives CASSWGRGGYEQYF.

This clone is categorized as medium-sized. V gene TRBV11-3 combines with J gene TRBJ2-1; D uncertain. Trimming stripped 6 bases from V and 0 bases from J, with 9 bases between. This CDR3 has 14 residues. Germline V lookup: CDR1 SGHNT, CDR2 YENEEA. The DNA for the CDR3 is TGTGCCAGCAGAGACCCAAGCTCCTACAATGAGCAGTTCTTC. This codes for CASRDPSSYNEQFF.

There are many counts of this clone. V is TRBV23-1 and J is TRBJ1-2; D is undetermined. TRBV23-1 is filed as an ORF, its function uncertain. CDR3 size: 15 residues. V was clipped by 6 bases and J by 0 bases, with 14 bases between them. The CDR3 DNA reads TGCGCCAGCAGCCAAGATCTGGCAGCTAACTATGGCTACACCTTC. Protein sequence: CASSQDLAANYGYTF.

This CDR3 reads CASSIDGTSYEQFF. CDR3 nucleotides: TGTGCCAGTAGTATAGATGGGACCTCGTATGAGCAGTTCTTC. This chain uses TRBV19 with TRBJ2-1; D may correspond to TRBD1 or TRBD2 (5 bases each). CDR1 is LNHDA, CDR2 SQIVND, per germline (reference sequence). The V end was cut by 0 bases, the J end by 8 bases, with 11 bases between. The CDR3 has 14 amino acids.

The table lists this clone with a few counts. The chain recombines TRBV6-8 with TRBJ1-1; D gene uncertain. Germline V lookup: CDR1 MNHGY, CDR2 SAAAGT. This CDR3 contains 12 residues. Trimming stripped 2 bases from V and 5 bases from J, with 6 bases between. This chain's CDR3 is CASSYGGTEAFF. The CDR3, as DNA: TGTGCCAGCAGTTACGGCGGAACTGAAGCTTTCTTT.

This clone was found many times. The CDR3, as DNA: TGTGCCAGCACCTTGGGGGTAGGACAGGATACGAACACTGAAGCTTTCTTT. Amino acid sequence: CASTLGVGQDTNTEAFF. The rearrangement links TRBV11-3 to TRBJ1-1, with 7 nucleotides matching TRBD1. The CDR3 spans 17 residues. Germline CDR1 SGHNT, CDR2 YENEEA. The V and J ends lost 7 bases and 1 base, in that order; junction bases with no gene match: 15. Combining the CDR3 with reference TRBV11-3 and TRBJ1-1 gives the whole variable domain EAGVVQSPRYKIIEKKQPVAFWCNPISGHNTLYWYLQNLGQGPELLIRYENEEAVDDSQLPKDRFSAERLKGVDSTLKIQPAELGDSAVYLCASTLGVGQDTNTEAFFGQGTRLTVV.

This clone was counted a few times. The CDR3 DNA reads TGTGCCAGCAGGTCCGGGACTAGCTTGGAGACCCAGTACTTC. Encoded protein: CASRSGTSLETQYF. The genes are TRBV28 and TRBJ2-5, with 9 positions matching TRBD2. Trimming cost V 6 bases and J 5 bases; bases outside gene matches: 7. This CDR3 is 14 amino acids long. CDR1 MDHEN and CDR2 SYDVKM come from the germline V gene. Using reference TRBV28 and TRBJ2-5 for the parts outside the CDR3, the full variable domain is DVKVTQSSRYLVKRTGEKVFLECVQDMDHENMFWYRQDPGLGLRLIYFSYDVKMKEKGDIPEGYSVSREKKERFSLILESASTNQTSMYLCASRSGTSLETQYFGPGTRLLVL.

This rearrangement joins TRBV29-1 to TRBJ1-4, with D tentatively TRBD1 (6 bases). V was cut by 0 bases and J by 5 bases, with 16 bases left in between. Germline CDR1 reads SQVTM; CDR2 reads ANQGSEA. The CDR3 runs to 16 residues. For the CDR3, the DNA is TGCAGCGTTGAAGATCTTGCTTGGGGGCCCAATGAAAAACTGTTTTTT. Protein sequence: CSVEDLAWGPNEKLFF.

This clone has ten or more counts. The CDR3 DNA is TGTGCCAGCAGCTTGGCCGGGGTGACACACTCCTACGAGCAGTACTTC. The encoded protein is CASSLAGVTHSYEQYF. The chain recombines TRBV11-3 with TRBJ2-7; maybe TRBD2 (5 bases). This CDR3 spans 16 amino acids. Trimming cost V 3 bases and J 0 bases, with 15 bases left between them. Per germline, CDR1 SGHNT and CDR2 YENEEA.

This chain uses TRBV5-1 with TRBJ2-7, with 8 positions matching TRBD1. Germline-derived CDR1 and CDR2 are SGHRS and YFSETQ. The CDR3 spans 14 residues. V lost 5 bases and J lost 0; bases outside the gene matches: 4. The CDR3 loop is CASRTQGASYEQYF. The CDR3 DNA sequence: TGCGCCAGCAGAACCCAGGGGGCCTCCTACGAGCAGTACTTC. Complete variable domain (other parts from reference TRBV5-1 and TRBJ2-7): KAGVTQTPRYLIKTRGQQVTLSCSPISGHRSVSWYQQTPGQGLQFLFEYFSETQRNKGNFPGRFSGRQFSNSRSEMNVSTLELGDSALYLCASRTQGASYEQYFGPGTRLTVT.

This chain uses TRBV28 with TRBJ2-2; D may be TRBD1 (5 bases). V dropped 4 bases and J dropped 7 bases, with 19 bases sitting between them. CDR3 length: 16 amino acids. The germline CDR1 and CDR2 sequences are MDHEN and SYDVKM. The CDR3, as DNA: TGTGCCAGCAGTTCAAGGGGCAGGGTGAATATCGGGGAGCTGTTTTTT. As protein: CASSSRGRVNIGELFF.

This clone was counted only a few times. The chain is built from TRBV28 and TRBJ2-1; 10 nucleotides align to TRBD1. The CDR3 consists of 15 residues. The V and J ends lost 6 bases and 4 bases, in that order; junction bases with no gene match: 6. Germline CDR1 is MDHEN and CDR2 is SYDVKM. This CDR3 is CASRRGQGQYNEQFF. Here the CDR3 DNA reads TGTGCCAGCAGGAGGGGACAGGGGCAATACAATGAGCAGTTCTTC.

This clone rates as medium-sized (0.01 to 0.1%). The V gene is TRBV6-8, the J gene TRBJ2-1; the D call may be TRBD1 or TRBD2 (5 bases each). The germline V and J ends were trimmed by 5 bases and 7 bases, with 15 bases remaining between them. Per the germline V gene, CDR1 is MNHGY and CDR2 is SAAAGT. The CDR3 is 14 residues long. This CDR3 reads CASSPMGTGNEQFF. The CDR3 nucleotides are TGTGCCAGCAGTCCTATGGGGACGGGAAATGAGCAGTTCTTC.

This clone is categorized as medium-sized (0.01 to 0.1%). The CDR3 nucleotides read TGTGCCATCAGTGAGAGACTAGCGGGAGAAAAGACCCAGTACTTC. Amino acid sequence: CAISERLAGEKTQYF. The genes are TRBV10-3 and TRBJ2-5; the match to TRBD2 covers 12 bases. Germline trimming cut 2 bases from V and 6 bases from J; bases unmatched to any gene: 4. Germline V gives CDR1 ENHRY, CDR2 SYGVKD. The CDR3 length is 15 residues.

This clone was detected a few times. The CDR3 loop is CSALKASGRDTQYF. As DNA, the CDR3 is TGCAGCGCCCTTAAGGCCTCCGGTCGGGATACGCAGTATTTT. The V call is TRBV29-1, the J call TRBJ2-3; unclear D gene. The germline V gene encodes CDR1 SQVTM and CDR2 ANQGSEA. The V end was cut by 7 bases, the J end by 6 bases, with 20 bases between. The CDR3 totals 14 residues.